This passage covers 14 T cell receptor beta chains from one sample sequenced in a study of tumor-infiltrating lymphocytes in primary liver carcinoma. The investigators made TCR beta cDNA from approximately 0.5 ug total RNA, using a constant-region primer. Investigators got TCR beta libraries out of three nested multiplex PCR rounds, done with slightly modified ARM-PCR. The first two PCR rounds used TRBV1-TRBV30 primers with a Cbeta primer, around 10 cycles each. One entry per CDR3 protein, called by TCRdb with MiXCR from the multiplex PCR reads. The sample lists tens of thousands of distinct CDR3 sequences; over 65% were seen once. Unsorted bulk tissue of about 19-33 mg yielded co-extracted RNA and DNA. The specimen was liver tumor tissue from sampling region 3. The subset: tumor region T3, left-lateral pole. All receptors come from a middle-aged man with primary liver carcinoma and hepatitis B virus infection.

Remarks on this clonotype: Germline is not matched at one junction end, which may reflect a read error. The chain carries TRBV12-3 or TRBV12-4 and TRBJ2-5; D possibly matches TRBD1 or TRBD2 (5 bases each). This CDR3 spans 13 amino acids. CDR3: CASSLGTGKTQYF. The CDR3 nucleotides read TGTGCCAGCAGTCTGGGGACCGGGAAGACCCAATACTTC.

This chain joins TRBV6-5 and TRBJ2-6; TRBD1 matches 8 bases. The CDR3 sequence is 18 residues long. CDR1 and CDR2 (germline): MNHEY, SVGAGI. The junction had 13 bases not matched to a gene; V was cut back by 7 bases and J by 2 bases. CDR3 sequence: CASNLWTGMGAGANVLTF. The CDR3 DNA reads TGTGCCAGCAATCTTTGGACAGGGATGGGAGCTGGGGCCAACGTCCTGACTTTC.

As regards this clonotype: A much larger clone differs by one base, so this may be a read error. Without the conserved terminal phenylalanine or tryptophan, this CDR3 likely stems from a read error. This chain connects TRBV24-1 to TRBJ1-1, with unresolved D. Trimming cost V 3 bases and J 1 base, with 5 bases left between them. The CDR3 contains 13 residues. Germline-derived CDR1 and CDR2 are KGHDR and SFDVKD. The CDR3 protein is CATSDSQNTEAFI. Here the CDR3 DNA reads TGTGCCACCAGTGATAGTCAGAACACTGAAGCTTTCATT.

This clonotype appeared many times. V usage is TRBV12-3 or TRBV12-4 and J usage is TRBJ2-1; 14 bases map to TRBD2. The CDR3 consists of 14 residues. V lost 6 bases and J lost 10; bases outside the gene matches: 5. As DNA, the CDR3 is TGTGCCAGCAGCATGGGACTAGCGGGAGTCGAGCAGTTCTTC. It codes for CASSMGLAGVEQFF.

Comments on this clonotype: The junction differs from germline at one of its ends, possibly a read error. CDR3 bases: TGTGTCAGCAGCCCGGAGTACAATGAGCGGTCCTTC. It translates to CVSSPEYNERSF. The chain is built from TRBV11-2 and TRBJ2-1; possibly TRBD2 for D (5 bases). The germline V gene encodes CDR1 SGHAT and CDR2 FQNNGV. The CDR3 has 12 residues.

On this clonotype: A read error may produce the germline difference seen at one junction end. V is TRBV12-3 or TRBV12-4 and J is TRBJ2-7; D remains unclear. The CDR3 extends over 13 amino acids. The CDR3 coding sequence is TGTGTCAGCAGGTCCACGGCGGAGCAAGAGCAGTACTTC. This translates into CVSRSTAEQEQYF.

The chain is built from TRBV20-1 and TRBJ2-3; TRBD1 matches at 7 bases. CDR3 length equals 14 residues. Germline CDR1 and CDR2: DFQATT and SNEGSKA (reference sequence). After removal of 6 bases from V and 5 bases from J, the junction contained 11 bases not matched to a gene. The CDR3 bases are TGCAGTGCGAGGGGGCACGCTAGGAAAGATACGCAGTATTTT. The encoded protein is CSARGHARKDTQYF.

As for this clonotype: One junction end disagrees with the germline gene, perhaps due to a read error. This chain connects TRBV7-9 to TRBJ2-1; D may match TRBD1 or TRBD2 (5 bases each). Germline CDR1 reads SEHNR; CDR2 reads FQNEAQ (reference sequence). This CDR3 has 14 residues. The CDR3 loop is CASNEGTEYNEQFF. The CDR3 DNA sequence: TGTGCTAGCAACGAAGGGACGGAGTACAATGAGCAGTTCTTC. The full variable domain, rest sourced from reference TRBV7-9 and TRBJ2-1, is DTGVSQNPRHKITKRGQNVTFRCDPISEHNRLYWYRQTLGQGPEFLTYFQNEAQLEKSRLLSDRFSAERPKGSFSTLEIQRTEQGDSAMYLCASNEGTEYNEQFFGPGTRLTVL.

As to this clonotype: Germline is not matched at one junction end, which may reflect a read error. J is TRBJ2-1 and V is TRBV6-5; 12 positions agree with TRBD2. Germline-derived CDR1 and CDR2 are MNHEY and SVGAGI. This CDR3 spans 15 amino acids. This chain's CDR3 is CASRRLAGEHNEQLF. The CDR3 nucleotides are TGTGCCAGCAGGAGACTAGCGGGGGAACACAATGAGCAGCTCTTC.

On this clonotype itself: A much larger clone lies one base from this, so it may be a read error. The gene calls are TRBV6-4 and TRBJ2-7, with a tentative D call TRBD2 (5 bases). Per germline, CDR1 MRHNA and CDR2 SNTAGT. CDR3 size: 15 residues. The V end lost 5 bases, the J end lost 3 bases, and 17 bases lay between the germline ends. The CDR3 coding sequence is TGTGCCAGCAGTCTCGAGTTCAACCGGGACTACGAGCAGTACTTC. The encoded protein is CASSLEFNRDYEQYF.

At least ten counts were recorded for this clonotype. This chain uses TRBV5-1 with TRBJ2-2; D is unresolved. Germline V gene sequence: CDR1 SGHRS, CDR2 YFSETQ. Trimming cost V 0 bases and J 16 bases, with 22 bases left between them. The CDR3 loop spans 15 amino acids. The CDR3 bases are TGCGCCAGCAGCTTGGAAGGTGGTTTGGATGGGGTGGCGTTTTTT. Protein sequence: CASSLEGGLDGVAFF. The full variable domain, in which reference TRBV5-1 and TRBJ2-2 provide the parts outside the CDR3, is KAGVTQTPRYLIKTRGQQVTLSCSPISGHRSVSWYQQTPGQGLQFLFEYFSETQRNKGNFPGRFSGRQFSNSRSEMNVSTLELGDSALYLCASSLEGGLDGVAFFGEGSRLTVL.

The V gene is TRBV4-1, the J gene TRBJ1-5, with D hard to call. Germline assignment: CDR1 MGHRA and CDR2 YSYEKL. The CDR3 covers 16 residues. Between the trimmed V and J ends, which lost 2 bases and 9 bases, there was a span of 20 bases. The CDR3 DNA follows: TGCGCCAGCAGCCAAAACACGGATAGGGTCGGCCGGCCCCAGCATTTT. Translating gives CASSQNTDRVGRPQHF.

This clonotype was observed a handful of times. The V gene is TRBV19, the J gene TRBJ1-1, with 9 positions matching TRBD1. V lost 5 bases to trimming and J lost 4 bases; unmatched junction nucleotides: 11. CDR1 and CDR2 (germline): LNHDA, SQIVND (reference sequence). This CDR3 is built from 16 residues. CDR3 sequence (DNA): TGTGCCAGTAGTGCAAATCACAGGGGGCGCGGCACTGAAGCTTTCTTT. Its translation: CASSANHRGRGTEAFF.

A word on this clonotype: It may be a read error: a sequence one base away is much more abundant. The chain joins TRBV6-5 to TRBJ2-7, with D perhaps matching TRBD1 (6 bases). The germline V gene has CDR1 MNHEY and CDR2 SVGAGI. The CDR3 is 17 residues long. This CDR3 reads CAGSCRDIGRRGNGQYF. In DNA form, the CDR3 reads TGTGCCGGCAGTTGCCGGGACATCGGTAGGCGAGGGAACGGGCAGTACTTC.